This entry describes one TCR beta chain. Its specificity is not known. The V gene lost 4 bases and the J gene lost 10 bases, with 23 bases spanning the gap. Germline V CDR1 and CDR2: GTSNPN, SVGIG (reference sequence). This CDR3 spans 14 amino acids. This specimen belongs to a study of cytomegalovirus exposure and HLA in healthy donors. Broader study findings: An analysis that came later showed most CMV-associated TCR beta chains appearing HLA-restricted. According to an earlier analysis, most TCR beta V segments yielded productive rearrangements about 87% or about 30% of the time. Researchers reported that a few CMV-associated chains were confirmed in vitro as CMV antigen-specific.

Each donor's status was that of a healthy bone marrow donor. The PCR had 60 Vbeta and 13 Jbeta primers. Some clones are missing from TCRdb's copy, which holds only in-frame ones; the method was immunoSEQ multiplex PCR. Its clone listing holds 100,000 to 150,000 clones. The J gene is TRBJ2-7, the V gene TRBV30; D is perhaps TRBD1 or TRBD2 (9 bases each). The sequencing sample was made of PBMCs. This receptor was identified in a man aged 18 to 30 in good health and CMV-seronegative. For the CDR3, the DNA is TGTGCCTGGATCAACAGGGGGCGCGGGGGGGTCCAGTACTTC. This translates into CAWINRGRGGVQYF.